Listed below are T cell receptor beta chains from one sample, sequenced in a study of graft-versus-host responses after intestinal transplantation. Profiling relied on immunoSEQ multiplex PCR, and the TCRdb table lists in-frame clones only, not all of them. The sample records approximately 9,800 clones, 30% to 40% being singletons. The specimen comprised alloreactive CD4+ T cells from a mixed lymphocyte reaction culture, sampled before transplantation. Receptors originate from a human patient who was an organ donor for intestinal transplantation. The CDR3 runs from the conserved cysteine through the conserved F or W. The D gene is left open where the match is weak. Not all rows give a size; the values are once, few, many and, for expanded clones, a class.

j_gene | v_gene | abundance | d_gene | CDR3nt | CDR3aa
TRBJ2-1 | TRBV18 | medium-sized | - | TGTGCCAGCTCACCAAGGCAGCCCAATGAGCAGTTCTTC | CASSPRQPNEQFF
TRBJ2-1 | TRBV5-1 | medium-sized | - | TGCGCCAGCAGCTTGGGGACCCACAATGAGCAGTTCTTC | CASSLGTHNEQFF
TRBJ1-5 | TRBV19 | medium-sized | - | TGTGCCAGTAGTCCGCGGGGAAATCAGCCCCAGCATTTT | CASSPRGNQPQHF
TRBJ1-2 | TRBV20-1 | - | - | TGCAGTGCTAGGATACAGTATGGCTACACCTTC | CSARIQYGYTF
TRBJ2-7 | TRBV27 | few | - | TGTGCCAGCAGTTTAAACGGGATCTACGAGCAGTACTTC | CASSLNGIYEQYF
TRBJ2-5 | TRBV19 | - | TRBD1 | TGTGCCAGTAGTCACCGATTCACCTACAGGGGGCCTGGGGAGACCCAGTACTTC | CASSHRFTYRGPGETQYF
TRBJ1-6 | TRBV5-3 | - | TRBD1 | TGTGCCAGCAGCTTGTCACAGGGGATCAATTCACCCCTCCACTTT | CASSLSQGINSPLHF
TRBJ1-2 | TRBV4-2 | - | - | TGTGCCAGCAGCCAAGACCCCGGACTCAGCTACACCTTC | CASSQDPGLSYTF
TRBJ1-5 | TRBV6-6 | few | TRBD1 | TGTGCCAGCAGGGGACAGGGCAATCAGCCCCAGCATTTT | CASRGQGNQPQHF
TRBJ1-6 | TRBV13 | few | - | TGTGCCAGCAGCGTCGGGGGGGGGCATAATTCACCCCTCCACTTT | CASSVGGGHNSPLHF
TRBJ1-5 | TRBV19 | few | - | TGTGCCACTCCCGCGGGTACCCCCCCTCAGCCCCAGCATTTT | CATPAGTPPQPQHF
TRBJ2-7 | TRBV29-1 | medium-sized | - | TGCAGCGTTGAAGGGAGGGAGCAGTACTTC | CSVEGREQYF
TRBJ2-7 | TRBV23-1 | few | - | TGCGCCAGCAGGGGACCACGCTGTCGCGAGCAGTACTTC | CASRGPRCREQYF
TRBJ2-7 | TRBV5-6 | - | TRBD1 | TGTGCCAGCAGCTTATGGGGACAGGGCGACGAGCAGTACTTC | CASSLWGQGDEQYF
TRBJ1-6 | TRBV6-1 | - | - | TGTGCCAGCAGAATGGCAGGGGAGTCTTCACCCCTCCACTTT | CASRMAGESSPLHF
TRBJ2-3 | TRBV9 | - | - | TGTGCCAGCAGCGTAGGGGGGCATGGAGATACGCAGTATTTT | CASSVGGHGDTQYF
TRBJ2-7 | TRBV6-5 | - | - | TGTGCCAGCAGTTACAGGGACGAGCAGTACTTC | CASSYRDEQYF
TRBJ1-2 | TRBV29-1 | - | TRBD1 | TGCAGCGTTGGACAGGGAAACTATGGCTACACCTTC | CSVGQGNYGYTF
TRBJ1-5 | TRBV28 | - | - | TGTGCCAGCAGTTTAACAGAACCCAATCAGCCCCAGCATTTT | CASSLTEPNQPQHF
TRBJ2-5 | TRBV5-4 | medium-sized | - | TGTGCCAGCAGCTTGGCCCACGGGGCCGGCCAAGAGACCCAGTACTTC | CASSLAHGAGQETQYF
TRBJ2-2 | TRBV7-2 | - | - | TGTGCCAGCAGCTCCGGGGGGAACACCGGGGAGCTGTTTTTT | CASSSGGNTGELFF
TRBJ2-3 | TRBV19 | - | - | TGTGCCAGTAGGCCGGGACTGAGCACAGATACGCAGTATTTT | CASRPGLSTDTQYF
TRBJ2-2 | TRBV7-2 | few | - | TGTGCCAGCAGCTTAGACGGGGCGGGCACCGGGGAGCTGTTTTTT | CASSLDGAGTGELFF
TRBJ2-6 | TRBV28 | - | - | TGTGCCAGCAGTTTCTGGGAGAGTTCTGGGGCCAACGTCCTGACTTTC | CASSFWESSGANVLTF
TRBJ1-1 | TRBV7-3 | once | - | TGTGCCAGCAGCCTCGGAGAGGGGAACACTGAAGCTTTCTTT | CASSLGEGNTEAFF
TRBJ2-6 | TRBV7-8 | - | - | TGTGCCAGCAGCCGTACGTGGGGCTTTAGGCTCAACTCTGGGGCCAACGTCCTGACTTTC | CASSRTWGFRLNSGANVLTF
TRBJ2-1 | TRBV11-2 | - | TRBD2 | TGTGCCAGCAGCCTGGGACTAGCGGGGGGCTACAATGAGCAGTTCTTC | CASSLGLAGGYNEQFF
TRBJ2-6 | TRBV9 | - | - | TGTGCCAGCAGCGTTCAGGGCTCTGGGGCCAACGTCCTGACTTTC | CASSVQGSGANVLTF
TRBJ2-7 | TRBV2 | few | - | TGTGCCAGCAGGCCGGGGAACCTCCCCAACGAGCAGTACTTC | CASRPGNLPNEQYF
TRBJ1-2 | TRBV6-1 | - | - | TGTGCCAGCAGTGGACTAGCTGGCTACACCTTC | CASSGLAGYTF
TRBJ2-7 | TRBV30 | - | - | TGTGCCTGGACCTACGAGCAGTACTTC | CAWTYEQYF
TRBJ1-2 | TRBV20-1 | - | - | TGCAGTGCTAACAGGGGCTACACCTTC | CSANRGYTF
TRBJ2-6 | TRBV11-2 | large | - | TGTGCCAGCAGCTTACAGTCTGGGGCCAACGTCCTGACTTTC | CASSLQSGANVLTF
TRBJ2-2 | TRBV9 | - | TRBD2 | TGTGCCAGCAGCCCCCGGACTAGCGGGGTCCCCGGGGAGCTGTTTTTT | CASSPRTSGVPGELFF
TRBJ2-1 | TRBV18 | medium-sized | TRBD2 | TGTGCCAGCTCGGTAACTAGCGGCTCCTACAATGAGCAGTTCTTC | CASSVTSGSYNEQFF
TRBJ1-1 | TRBV6-5 | - | - | TGTGCCAGCAGTTCCGTCCCGGGACGACCGAACACTGAAGCTTTCTTT | CASSSVPGRPNTEAFF
TRBJ1-2 | TRBV28 | - | - | TGTGCCAGCAGTCCCTATCGGCCAGGGGAGAGATTTGGCTACACCTTC | CASSPYRPGERFGYTF
TRBJ1-5 | TRBV11-2 | - | TRBD1 | TGTGCCAGCAGCCAGACAGGGGGCGGCAATCAGCCCCAGCATTTT | CASSQTGGGNQPQHF
TRBJ2-7 | TRBV6-6 | few | TRBD2 | TGTGCCAGCTTTAGGTCGTTGGCGGGGGGGCCCTACGAGCAGTACTTC | CASFRSLAGGPYEQYF
TRBJ1-2 | TRBV5-6 | - | - | TGTGCCAGCAGCTCCTTACGGTCATATGGCTACACCTTC | CASSSLRSYGYTF
TRBJ2-5 | TRBV11-3 | - | - | TGTGCCAGCAGCTTAGATGGGGGGGGCCTTGAGACCCAGTACTTC | CASSLDGGGLETQYF
TRBJ2-4 | TRBV5-7 | - | - | TGTGCCAGCAGCTTGGGACAAAAAAACATTCAGTACTTC | CASSLGQKNIQYF
TRBJ2-2 | TRBV4-3 | - | TRBD1 | TGCGCCAGCAGCCAAGTTCCAGGGGGTAGTACCGGGGAGCTGTTTTTT | CASSQVPGGSTGELFF